This T cell receptor (beta chain) originates from a study of sequential checkpoint blockade in melanoma. Turning to the study itself: Maintenance nivolumab came after either treatment sequence. General study results and limits: Mutational load did not correlate with tumor T-cell fraction or clonality. Clinical benefit was about 30 times likelier when tumor T-cell fraction and clonality increased.

Sequenced by immunoSEQ multiplex PCR; TCRdb stores in-frame clones only, minus some. The repertoire has 650 to 700 clones, around 20% of them found once; the top ten carry over 15%. This clone was observed a handful of times. Its antigen is unknown. Treatment specified: randomized to nivolumab then ipilimumab (arm A) or the reverse (arm B). The germline CDR1 and CDR2 sequences are MNHGY and SAAAGT. This CDR3 contains 13 residues. The J segment lost 5 bases and the V segment lost 6 bases, leaving 2 bases of the junction unmatched. The chain uses TRBV6-8 and TRBJ2-7; 12 positions match TRBD2. The sample consisted of tumor tissue (inferred from file names), taken from a patient given nivolumab and ipilimumab in sequence. The receptor was derived from a human donor with melanoma. The CDR3 here is CASRRTSGDEQYF. CDR3 coding DNA: TGTGCCAGCAGGCGGACTAGCGGGGACGAGCAGTACTTC.